The rows below give T cell receptor beta chains drawn from one sample of a study of blood T cell repertoires in COVID-19. The method was immunoSEQ multiplex PCR; TCRdb's version includes in-frame clones alone and lacks a portion of them. This sample has a few hundred thousand clones; around 88% occur once, and the top ten carry 1.5% to 2%. The sequencing input was peripheral blood. The source is a woman under 40 with COVID-19, enrolled during active disease. The CDR3 runs from the conserved cysteine through the conserved F or W. Each record gives: clone size, J gene, V gene, D gene, CDR3 protein, CDR3 DNA. D genes are given only for firm matches. Rows may omit the clone size; those that give it use once, few, many or a size class.

. TRBJ2-5 TRBV7-8 TRBD1 CASSKRPGQGAGTQYF TGTGCCAGCAGCAAAAGACCGGGACAGGGGGCGGGGACCCAGTACTTC
. TRBJ2-1 TRBV7-2 TRBD2 CASSLFSGGSGNEQFF TGTGCCAGCAGCTTATTTAGCGGGGGTTCAGGAAATGAGCAGTTCTTC
many TRBJ2-7 TRBV3-1/TRBV3-2 . CASSQGTHLYEQYF TGTGCCAGCAGCCAAGGGACACATCTCTACGAGCAGTACTTC
few TRBJ2-1 TRBV19 TRBD2 CASSVGGSSYNEQFF TGTGCCAGTAGCGTGGGAGGGAGCTCCTACAATGAGCAGTTCTTC
. TRBJ1-2 TRBV24-1 . CATSAQGADGYTF TGTGCCACCAGTGCCCAAGGGGCAGATGGCTACACCTTC
. TRBJ2-6 TRBV7-2 TRBD2 CASSPWASSGSSGANVLTF TGTGCCAGCAGCCCCTGGGCGTCTAGCGGGAGCTCTGGGGCCAACGTCCTGACTTTC
. TRBJ1-5 TRBV10-1 . CASRPDRTTFYSNQPQHF TGCGCCAGCAGACCCGACAGAACGACCTTTTATAGCAATCAGCCCCAGCATTTT
. TRBJ1-2 TRBV27 . CASSLRAGGLWGYTF TGTGCCAGCAGTTTACGGGCTGGGGGGTTATGGGGCTACACCTTC
. TRBJ1-1 TRBV14 . CASSTVGNTEAFF TGTGCCAGCAGCACCGTCGGGAACACTGAAGCTTTCTTT
. TRBJ2-5 TRBV2 TRBD1 CASSPGTVQETQYF TGTGCCAGCAGCCCCGGGACAGTACAAGAGACCCAGTACTTC